Described below is a single TCR beta chain sequence and its context. What it binds is unknown. This CDR3 region has 14 residues. Germline V gives CDR1 SGHAT, CDR2 FQNNGV. V was pared by 3 bases and J by 3 bases, with 4 bases of the junction left unmatched. The data originate from a study of T cell responses to AZD1222 COVID-19 vaccine. The wider study: Researchers grouped second doses given at about 4 or about 12 weeks into one pool.

Here immunoSEQ multiplex PCR was the method, and the copy in TCRdb shows in-frame clones only, minus some. The sample shows about 100,000 clones, about 83% of them seen only once. Notes on the study in general: At baseline, just 5 or 6 AZD1222 recipients tested seropositive. In all cases, repertoires were sampled only after the peak T cell response.

The receptor was derived from an adult in good health. The chain is built from TRBV11-2 and TRBJ1-1, with 7 bases aligning to TRBD1. This specimen consisted of peripheral blood, obtained on day 0 of AZD1222 vaccination. The CDR3 coding sequence is TGTGCCAGCAGCTTGACAGGGTCGGACACTGAAGCTTTCTTT. This translates into CASSLTGSDTEAFF.